The 5 T cell receptor beta chains in this list originate from one sample, sequenced in a study of blood T cell repertoires in COVID-19. Produced via immunoSEQ multiplex PCR; TCRdb's table is partial and in-frame only. The sample shows around 140,000 clones, about 85% of them seen only once. Sequences were obtained from peripheral blood. The source of these receptors is a human donor in a cohort sampled during active COVID-19.

The chain carries TRBV19 and TRBJ2-1; a weak D match, TRBD2 (7 bases). CDR3 size: 16 residues. V shed 6 bases and J shed 0 bases, with 15 bases lying between them. Germline V gene lookup returns CDR1 LNHDA and CDR2 SQIVND (reference sequence). The DNA for the CDR3 is TGTGCCAGTAGACCTAGGGGGGGTCGCTCCTACAATGAGCAGTTCTTC. Translating gives CASRPRGGRSYNEQFF.

The CDR3 loop is CASSRRTGSGNEQFF. The CDR3 DNA follows: TGCGCCAGCAGCCGCCGGACAGGGTCAGGGAATGAGCAGTTCTTC. This sequence joins TRBV5-1 and TRBJ2-1; 8 bases agree with TRBD1. J gave up 7 bases and V 4 bases, and 10 bases lay outside the gene matches. Germline lookup yields CDR1 SGHRS and CDR2 YFSETQ. This CDR3 has 15 residues.

The genes are TRBV19 and TRBJ2-7, with 7 bases matching TRBD2. The trim removed 3 bases at V and 7 bases at J, leaving 6 bases unmatched. The CDR3 totals 13 residues. Per the germline V gene, CDR1 is LNHDA and CDR2 is SQIVND (reference sequence). For the CDR3, the DNA is TGTGCCAGTAGTATGAGGAGCGGGGTTGAGCAGTACTTC. This codes for CASSMRSGVEQYF.

The chain couples TRBV5-1 to TRBJ2-1; 11 bases line up with TRBD2. Trimming took 1 base from V and 6 from J; bases not matched to a gene: 6. The CDR3 sequence is 16 residues long. Germline V lookup: CDR1 SGHRS, CDR2 YFSETQ. The DNA for the CDR3 is TGCGCCAGCAGCTTGACTAGCGGGAGAATTGGCAATGAGCAGTTCTTC. It codes for CASSLTSGRIGNEQFF.

On this clone itself: One end of the junction is discordant with germline, which a read error may explain. The chain is built from TRBV7-7 and TRBJ2-1; 8 bases are shared with TRBD2. CDR1 and CDR2 (germline): SSHAT, FNYEAQ (reference sequence). The CDR3 loop spans 15 amino acids. The CDR3 DNA reads TGTGCTAGCAGCCCCGTAGCGGGAATCGGCGCTGAGCAGTTCTTC. Its protein is CASSPVAGIGAEQFF.